This TCR beta chain was sequenced in a study of cytomegalovirus exposure and HLA in healthy donors. Study conclusions and caveats: An analysis was carried out later, and it reportedly showed fewer N-insertions in an Asian-associated ancestry cluster than the roughly 700-donor mean. Other equally common chains were less clonally expanded than HLA-associated TCR beta chains, a later analysis showed. Listed as cytomegalovirus-associated were approximately 160 TCR beta chains.

In the case of this clone: Its antigen is still unknown.

Use of 60 Vbeta and 13 Jbeta primers characterized the PCR. Data came from immunoSEQ multiplex PCR; TCRdb stores just in-frame clones and leaves some out. This table has tens of thousands of clones, around 66% appearing once. The receptor was derived from a male donor in good health and CMV-seropositive. Sequencing was performed on PBMCs.

The CDR3 DNA sequence: TGTGCCAGCAGGTTGGGTGACAGGGGATCCTACGAGCAGTACTTC. Its protein product is CASRLGDRGSYEQYF. The chain joins TRBV27 to TRBJ2-7; 8 nucleotides agree with TRBD1. The CDR3 runs to 15 residues. Per germline, CDR1 MNHEY and CDR2 SMNVEV (reference sequence). V lost 6 bases to trimming and J lost 1 base; unmatched junction nucleotides: 8.